This T cell receptor (beta chain) is drawn from a study of blood T cell repertoires in COVID-19. This clone was found once. Recruits, aged about 18 to 100 years, lived in under 25 US areas. Clinical histories supplied by participants themselves formed the basis of cohort assignment. Recovery meant two consecutive negative NP/OP PCR tests, professional clearance, or resolved symptoms. Germline CDR1 and CDR2: LGHDT and YNNKEL (reference sequence). The CDR3 contains 13 residues. The germline V and J ends were trimmed by 5 bases and 2 bases, with 6 bases remaining between them. Per the authors' pipeline: How many nucleated cells were present was estimated from reference gene primer amplification. The data were produced by immunoSEQ multiplex PCR, yet TCRdb's version contains in-frame clones alone and is incomplete. The V and J calls and clone size are taken from that table; D and trimming were inferred from the DNA. The sample lists about 440,000 clones; less than 95% were seen once.

Input material: PBMCs or T cells enriched from blood (not recorded which). The chain couples TRBV3-1 (or the pseudogene TRBV3-2) to TRBJ2-2; no clear D gene. This receptor was taken from a man aged 18-30 years who had recovered from COVID-19. DNA of the CDR3: TGTGCCAGCAGCGACTTAAACACCGGGGAGCTGTTTTTT. Translated: CASSDLNTGELFF.